Presented here are 5 T cell receptor beta chains from one specimen sequenced in a study of shared clonotypes between healthy human individuals. Assay used: immunoSEQ multiplex PCR; TCRdb lists only in-frame clones, some missing. The sample records around 1.1 million clones, about 80% being singletons. The sample was memory CD4+ T cells from PBMCs. The subset was: CD45RA-negative fraction. These receptors were collected from a man aged 18 to 30 in good health. Some clones in this sample may be carry-over from other donors' samples.

This clone was picked up one time. The chain links TRBV15 to TRBJ2-5, with 11 bases identical to TRBD1. CDR1 LNHNV and CDR2 YYDKDF come from the germline V gene (reference sequence). The CDR3 extends over 21 amino acids. Trimming cost V 3 bases and J 1 base; bases outside gene matches: 19. The CDR3 sequence is CATSSGVVRPGQGGFQETQYF. In DNA form, the CDR3 reads TGTGCCACCAGCAGTGGGGTCGTCCGACCGGGACAGGGGGGTTTCCAAGAGACCCAGTACTTC.

The V gene is TRBV30, the J gene TRBJ2-1; D unresolved. CDR3 length equals 12 residues. Trimming shortened V by 5 bases and J by 0 bases, and 5 bases separated the two germline ends. Germline V gene sequence: CDR1 GTSNPN, CDR2 SVGIG (reference sequence). The CDR3, as DNA: TGTGCCTGGGACCTCTCCTACAATGAGCAGTTCTTC. It specifies CAWDLSYNEQFF.

The gene calls are TRBV6-1 and TRBJ2-3; the match to TRBD2 covers 7 bases. The CDR3 extends over 15 amino acids. Germline assignment: CDR1 MNHNS and CDR2 SASEGT. With 5 bases clipped from V and 6 bases from J, the junction kept 11 bases outside the gene matches. CDR3 nucleotide sequence: TGTGCCAGCAGTTGGAGACTAGCATATTCGGATACGCAGTATTTT. This translates into CASSWRLAYSDTQYF.

The rearrangement joins TRBV6-1 to TRBJ2-1, with 8 bases aligning to TRBD1. Germline lookup yields CDR1 MNHNS and CDR2 SASEGT. After removal of 11 bases from V and 5 bases from J, the junction contained 8 bases not matched to a gene. The CDR3 totals 13 residues. The DNA of the CDR3 is TGTGCCTCTCGCAGGGGGCAGAACAATGAGCAGTTCTTC. Translation gives CASRRGQNNEQFF.

V is TRBV18 and J is TRBJ2-5; a weak D match, TRBD1 (5 bases). Germline V gene data show CDR1 as KGHSH and CDR2 as LQKENI. This CDR3 is 14 amino acids long. V lost 3 bases and J lost 3, with 11 bases in between. The DNA of the CDR3 is TGTGCCAGCTCACCGAATATCAGGGAAGAGACCCAGTACTTC. Amino acid sequence: CASSPNIREETQYF.